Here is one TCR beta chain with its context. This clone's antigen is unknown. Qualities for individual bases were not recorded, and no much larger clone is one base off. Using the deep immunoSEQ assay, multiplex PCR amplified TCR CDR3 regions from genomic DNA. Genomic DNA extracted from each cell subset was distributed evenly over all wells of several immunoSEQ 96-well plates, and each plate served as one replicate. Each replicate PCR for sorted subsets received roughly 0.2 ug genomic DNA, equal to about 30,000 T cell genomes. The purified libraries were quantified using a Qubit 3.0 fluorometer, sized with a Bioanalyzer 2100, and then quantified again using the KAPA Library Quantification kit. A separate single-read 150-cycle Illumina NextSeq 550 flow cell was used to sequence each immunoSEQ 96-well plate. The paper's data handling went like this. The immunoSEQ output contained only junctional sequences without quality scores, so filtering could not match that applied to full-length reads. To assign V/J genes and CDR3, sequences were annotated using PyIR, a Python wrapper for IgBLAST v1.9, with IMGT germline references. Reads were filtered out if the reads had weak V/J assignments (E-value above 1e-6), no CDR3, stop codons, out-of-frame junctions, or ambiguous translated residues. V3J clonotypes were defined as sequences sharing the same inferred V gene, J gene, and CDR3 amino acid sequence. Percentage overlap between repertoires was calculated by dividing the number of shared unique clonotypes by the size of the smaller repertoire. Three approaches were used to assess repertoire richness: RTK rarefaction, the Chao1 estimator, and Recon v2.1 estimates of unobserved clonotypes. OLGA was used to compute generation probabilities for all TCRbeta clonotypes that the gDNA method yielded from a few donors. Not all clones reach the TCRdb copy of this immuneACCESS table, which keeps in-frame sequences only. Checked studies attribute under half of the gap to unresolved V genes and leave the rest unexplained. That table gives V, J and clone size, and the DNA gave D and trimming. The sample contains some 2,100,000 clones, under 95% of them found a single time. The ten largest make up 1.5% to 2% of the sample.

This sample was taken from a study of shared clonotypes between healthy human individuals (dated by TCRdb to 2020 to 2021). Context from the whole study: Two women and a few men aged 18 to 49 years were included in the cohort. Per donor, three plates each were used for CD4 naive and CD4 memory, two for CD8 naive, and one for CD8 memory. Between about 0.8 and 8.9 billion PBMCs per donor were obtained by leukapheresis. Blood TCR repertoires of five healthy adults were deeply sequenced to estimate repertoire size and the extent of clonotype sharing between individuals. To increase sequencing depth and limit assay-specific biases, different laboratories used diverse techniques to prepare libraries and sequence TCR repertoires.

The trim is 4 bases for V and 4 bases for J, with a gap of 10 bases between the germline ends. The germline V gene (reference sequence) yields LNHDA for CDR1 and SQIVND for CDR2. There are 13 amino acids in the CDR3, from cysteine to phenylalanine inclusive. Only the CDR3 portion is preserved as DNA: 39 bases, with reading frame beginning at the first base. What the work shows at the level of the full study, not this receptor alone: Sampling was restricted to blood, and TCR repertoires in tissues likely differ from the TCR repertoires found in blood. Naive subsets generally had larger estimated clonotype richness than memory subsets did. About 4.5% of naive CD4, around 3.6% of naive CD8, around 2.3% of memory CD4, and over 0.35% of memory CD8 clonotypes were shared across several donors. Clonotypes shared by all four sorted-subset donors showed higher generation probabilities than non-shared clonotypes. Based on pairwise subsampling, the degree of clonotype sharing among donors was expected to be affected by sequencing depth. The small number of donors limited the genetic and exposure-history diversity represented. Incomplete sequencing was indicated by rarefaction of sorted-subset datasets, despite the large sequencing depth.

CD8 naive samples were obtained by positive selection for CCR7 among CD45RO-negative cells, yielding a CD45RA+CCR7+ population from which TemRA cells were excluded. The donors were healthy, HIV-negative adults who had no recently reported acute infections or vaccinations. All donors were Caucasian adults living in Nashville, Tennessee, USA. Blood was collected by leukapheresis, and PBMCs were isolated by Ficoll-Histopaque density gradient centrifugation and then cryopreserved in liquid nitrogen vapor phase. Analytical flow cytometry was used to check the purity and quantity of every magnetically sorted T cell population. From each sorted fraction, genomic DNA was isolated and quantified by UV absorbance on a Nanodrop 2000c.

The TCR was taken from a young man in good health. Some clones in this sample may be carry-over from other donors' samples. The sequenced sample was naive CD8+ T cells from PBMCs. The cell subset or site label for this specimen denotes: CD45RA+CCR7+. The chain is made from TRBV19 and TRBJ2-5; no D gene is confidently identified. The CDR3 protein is CASSSPIGETQYF. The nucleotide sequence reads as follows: TGTGCCAGTAGTAGCCCGATCGGAGAGACCCAGTACTTC.